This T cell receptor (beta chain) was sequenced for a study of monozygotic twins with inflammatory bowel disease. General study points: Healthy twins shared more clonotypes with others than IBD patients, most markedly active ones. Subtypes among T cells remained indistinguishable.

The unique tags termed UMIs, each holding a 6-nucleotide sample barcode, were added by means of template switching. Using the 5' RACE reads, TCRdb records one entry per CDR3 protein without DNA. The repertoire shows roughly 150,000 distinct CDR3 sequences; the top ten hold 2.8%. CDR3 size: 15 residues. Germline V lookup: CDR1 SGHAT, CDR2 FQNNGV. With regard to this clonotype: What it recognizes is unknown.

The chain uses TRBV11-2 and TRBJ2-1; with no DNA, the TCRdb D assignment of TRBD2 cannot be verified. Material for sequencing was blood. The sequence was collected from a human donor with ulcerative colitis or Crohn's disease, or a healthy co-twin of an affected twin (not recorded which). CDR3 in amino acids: CASTAGAGVGDEQFF. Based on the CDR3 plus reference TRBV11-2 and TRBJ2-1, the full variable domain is EAGVAQSPRYKIIEKRQSVAFWCNPISGHATLYWYQQILGQGPKLLIQFQNNGVVDDSQLPKDRFSAERLKGVDSTLKIQPAKLEDSAVYLCASTAGAGVGDEQFFGPGTRLTVL.